Below are 8 T cell receptor beta chains sequenced from a single sample in a study of blood T cell repertoires in COVID-19. Libraries were prepared by immunoSEQ multiplex PCR; TCRdb keeps only in-frame clonotypes and omits some of them. The data hold some 90,000 clones, with 90% observed a single time. Sequenced material: peripheral blood. These receptors were obtained from a woman over 75 with active or convalescent COVID-19.

The J gene is TRBJ2-3, the V gene TRBV4-3; unclear D gene. Germline V gives CDR1 LGHNA, CDR2 YSLEER. The CDR3 spans 16 residues. Trimming pared 0 bases from V and 4 bases from J, leaving 14 bases between. The CDR3 loop reads CASSQDSPAQADTQYF. CDR3 DNA sequence: TGCGCCAGCAGCCAAGATAGCCCAGCTCAAGCAGATACGCAGTATTTT.

The rearrangement uses TRBV27 and TRBJ1-2; 7 bases map to TRBD1. The CDR3 loop spans 14 amino acids. In germline, CDR1 is MNHEY, CDR2 SMNVEV (reference sequence). V shed 5 bases, J shed 0 bases, and the junction held 3 bases outside the gene matches. This chain's CDR3 is CASSRQGPNYGYTF. The CDR3 DNA sequence: TGTGCCAGCAGTCGACAGGGACCTAACTATGGCTACACCTTC.

This rearrangement joins TRBV19 to TRBJ1-5; no clear D gene. Germline loops: CDR1 LNHDA, CDR2 SQIVND (reference sequence). The CDR3 extends over 15 amino acids. Trimming shortened V by 8 bases and J by 6 bases, and 20 bases separated the two germline ends. The CDR3 region is CASEVRESSGQPQHF. The CDR3 DNA sequence: TGTGCCAGTGAAGTACGGGAAAGCTCTGGTCAGCCCCAGCATTTT. Full variable domain (missing parts from reference TRBV19 and TRBJ1-5): DGGITQSPKYLFRKEGQNVTLSCEQNLNHDAMYWYRQDPGQGLRLIYYSQIVNDFQKGDIAEGYSVSREKKESFPLTVTSAQKNPTAFYLCASEVRESSGQPQHFGDGTRLSIL.

The chain couples TRBV28 to TRBJ2-1; TRBD1 matches at 7 bases. The germline V gene encodes CDR1 MDHEN and CDR2 SYDVKM. V was clipped by 4 bases and J by 6 bases; unmatched bases: 6. CDR3 length: 14 amino acids. CDR3 in DNA: TGTGCCAGCAGTTCCCGGAACAGGGGCAATGAGCAGTTCTTC. Translating it yields CASSSRNRGNEQFF.

The chain employs TRBV7-2 and TRBJ1-2; TRBD1 aligns across 9 bases. Germline CDR1 SGHTA, CDR2 FQGNSA. The CDR3 length is 14 residues. The J segment lost 2 bases and the V segment lost 6 bases, leaving 4 bases of the junction unmatched. In nucleotides, the CDR3 is TGTGCCAGCAGTAGGACAGGGGCGAACTATGGCTACACCTTC. Its translation: CASSRTGANYGYTF.

This clone was seen once. The rearrangement uses TRBV18 and TRBJ1-3; 12 bases line up with TRBD1. Germline CDR1 KGHSH, CDR2 LQKENI. V lost 2 bases to trimming and J lost 4 bases; unmatched junction nucleotides: 9. The CDR3 runs to 18 residues. The CDR3 region is CASSPSMGQGAPGNTIYF. The CDR3 nucleotides read TGTGCCAGCTCACCATCGATGGGACAGGGGGCGCCCGGAAACACCATATATTTT. The full variable domain, completed using reference TRBV18 and TRBJ1-3, is NAGVMQNPRHLVRRRGQEARLRCSPMKGHSHVYWYRQLPEEGLKFMVYLQKENIIDESGMPKERFSAEFPKEGPSILRIQQVVRGDSAAYFCASSPSMGQGAPGNTIYFGEGSWLTVV.

The chain couples TRBV28 to TRBJ2-3, with 11 bases fitting TRBD1. Germline assignment: CDR1 MDHEN and CDR2 SYDVKM. V was clipped by 5 bases and J by 5 bases; unmatched bases: 6. The CDR3 extends over 15 amino acids. The CDR3 here is CASSQGQGGLDTQYF. CDR3 in DNA: TGTGCCAGCAGTCAGGGACAGGGGGGATTAGATACGCAGTATTTT.

This chain uses TRBV9 with TRBJ1-6, with 10 bases identical to TRBD1. The CDR3 contains 15 residues. V lost 3 bases and J lost 9; bases outside the gene matches: 6. Germline loops: CDR1 SGDLS, CDR2 YYNGEE. CDR3 nucleotide sequence: TGTGCCAGCAGCGGCTCCGGGACAGGGGTTTCACCCCTCCACTTT. Its translation: CASSGSGTGVSPLHF.